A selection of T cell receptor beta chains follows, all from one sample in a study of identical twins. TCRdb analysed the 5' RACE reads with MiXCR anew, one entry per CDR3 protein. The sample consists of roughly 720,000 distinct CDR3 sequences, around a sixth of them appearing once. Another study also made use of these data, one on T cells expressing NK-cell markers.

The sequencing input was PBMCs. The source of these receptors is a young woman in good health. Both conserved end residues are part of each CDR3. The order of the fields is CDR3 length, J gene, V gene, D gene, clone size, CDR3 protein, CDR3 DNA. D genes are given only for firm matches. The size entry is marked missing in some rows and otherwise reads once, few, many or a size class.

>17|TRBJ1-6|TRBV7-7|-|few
CASSLDGFPPRPGSLHF
TGTGCCAGCAGCTTAGATGGATTCCCGCCTCGACCGGGTTCCCTCCACTTT
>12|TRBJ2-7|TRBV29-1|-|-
CSARTLSLEQYF
TGCAGCGCCCGGACACTTTCCCTCGAGCAGTACTTC
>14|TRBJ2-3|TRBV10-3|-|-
CATSRLGGTDTQYF
TGTGCCACTTCCAGACTAGGAGGCACAGATACGCAGTATTTT
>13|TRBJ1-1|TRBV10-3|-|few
CAISDNRLQEAFF
TGTGCCATCAGTGACAACAGGCTCCAAGAAGCTTTCTTT
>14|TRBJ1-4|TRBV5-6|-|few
CASSQIATNEKLFF
TGTGCCAGCAGCCAAATTGCAACTAATGAAAAACTGTTTTTT
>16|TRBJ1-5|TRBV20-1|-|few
CSASRWGVTPDQPQHF
TGCAGTGCTTCCCGGTGGGGGGTTACGCCGGATCAGCCCCAGCATTTT
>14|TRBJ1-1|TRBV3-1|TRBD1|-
CASSSFTGETEAFF
TGTGCCAGCAGTAGCTTTACAGGGGAAACTGAAGCTTTCTTT
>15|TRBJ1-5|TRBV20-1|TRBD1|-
CSARRWDRAYQPQHF
TGCAGTGCTAGGAGATGGGACAGGGCATATCAGCCCCAGCATTTT
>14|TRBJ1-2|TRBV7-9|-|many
CASSLAGFSYGYTF
TGTGCCAGCAGCCTTGCCGGATTCAGCTATGGCTACACCTTC
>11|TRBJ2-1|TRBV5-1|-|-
CASSGAHEQFF
TGCGCCAGCTCGGGGGCCCATGAGCAGTTCTTC
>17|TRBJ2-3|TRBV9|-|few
CASSASTWGEVLDTQYF
TGTGCCAGCAGCGCCTCGACGTGGGGGGAGGTTTTGGATACGCAGTATTTT
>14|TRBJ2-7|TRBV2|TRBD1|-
CASIRDRAGSEQYF
TGTGCCAGCATCCGGGACAGGGCTGGGTCCGAGCAGTACTTC
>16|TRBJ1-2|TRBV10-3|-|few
CAITSPFRGDLDGYTF
TGTGCCATCACGTCCCCGTTCCGTGGGGACCTCGATGGCTACACCTTC
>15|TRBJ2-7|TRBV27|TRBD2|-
CASSRSGGSTYEQYF
TGTGCCAGCAGTAGAAGCGGGGGAAGCACGTACGAGCAGTACTTC
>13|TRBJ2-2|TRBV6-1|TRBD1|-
CASGGQGAGELFF
TGTGCCAGCGGGGGACAGGGCGCCGGGGAGCTGTTTTTT
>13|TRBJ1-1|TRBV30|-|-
CAWAGGLVTEAFF
TGTGCCTGGGCTGGAGGACTGGTCACTGAAGCTTTCTTT
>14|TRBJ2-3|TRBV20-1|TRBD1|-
CSAGGQGYPDTQYF
TGCAGTGCCGGGGGACAGGGGTATCCAGATACGCAGTATTTT
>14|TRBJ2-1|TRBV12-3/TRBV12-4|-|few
CASSPKTGANEQFF
TGTGCCAGCAGCCCTAAAACGGGGGCCAATGAGCAGTTCTTC
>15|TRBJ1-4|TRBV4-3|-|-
CASSQGTGEGEKLFF
TGCGCCAGCAGCCAAGGCACCGGGGAAGGCGAAAAACTGTTTTTT
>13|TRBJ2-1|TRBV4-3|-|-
CASSQERGGEQFF
TGCGCCAGCAGCCAAGAGCGGGGAGGTGAGCAGTTCTTC
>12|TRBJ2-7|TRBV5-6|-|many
CASSLVSGEQYF
TGTGCCAGCAGTTTAGTGAGTGGCGAGCAGTACTTC
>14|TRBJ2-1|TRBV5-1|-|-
CASSLSYSTPEQFF
TGCGCCAGCAGCTTAAGTTATTCCACCCCTGAGCAGTTCTTC
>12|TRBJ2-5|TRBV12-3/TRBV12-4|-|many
CASSFRTETQYF
TGTGCCAGCAGTTTTAGGACAGAGACCCAGTACTTC
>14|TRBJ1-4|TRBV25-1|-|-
CASSEWHTNEKLFF
TGTGCCAGCAGTGAATGGCATACTAATGAAAAACTGTTTTTT
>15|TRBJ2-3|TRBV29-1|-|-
CSVANNPGYTDTQYF
TGCAGCGTTGCTAACAATCCAGGGTACACAGATACGCAGTATTTT
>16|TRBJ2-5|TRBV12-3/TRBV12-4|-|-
CASSLGLRGPGGTQYF
TGTGCCAGCAGTTTAGGTCTGCGGGGGCCAGGGGGGACCCAGTACTTC
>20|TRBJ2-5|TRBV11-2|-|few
CASSSASSLGRTGRLETQYF
TGTGCCAGCAGCTCGGCCAGCAGCTTAGGCCGGACGGGAAGGCTAGAGACCCAGTACTTC
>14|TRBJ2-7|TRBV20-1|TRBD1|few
CSASWDRDPDEQYF
TGCAGTGCTAGTTGGGACAGGGACCCCGACGAGCAGTACTTC
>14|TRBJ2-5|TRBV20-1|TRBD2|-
CSARVAGVKETQYF
TGCAGTGCTAGGGTAGCGGGAGTGAAAGAGACCCAGTACTTC
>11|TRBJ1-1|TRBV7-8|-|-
CASSRGTQAFF
TGTGCCAGCAGCCGCGGGACACAAGCTTTCTTT
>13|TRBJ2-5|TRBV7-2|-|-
CASVEQNQETQYF
TGTGCCAGCGTAGAGCAGAATCAAGAGACCCAGTACTTC
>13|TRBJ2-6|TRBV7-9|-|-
CASPGSGANVLTF
TGTGCCAGTCCGGGGTCCGGGGCCAACGTCCTGACTTTC
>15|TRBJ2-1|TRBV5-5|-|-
CASSFRAPRYNEQFF
TGTGCCAGCAGCTTTCGGGCCCCGAGGTACAATGAGCAGTTCTTC
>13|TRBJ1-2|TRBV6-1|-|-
CASSVQAYYGYTF
TGTGCCAGCAGTGTACAGGCCTACTATGGCTACACCTTC
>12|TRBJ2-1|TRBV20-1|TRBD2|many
CSEVAGDAEQFF
TGCAGTGAAGTAGCGGGAGATGCTGAGCAGTTCTTC
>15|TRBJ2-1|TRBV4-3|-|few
CASSQVGNSYNEQFF
TGCGCCAGCAGCCAAGTGGGGAACTCCTACAATGAGCAGTTCTTC
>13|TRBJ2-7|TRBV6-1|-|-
CASSLEQHYEQYF
TGTGCCAGCAGCCTTGAGCAGCACTACGAGCAGTACTTC
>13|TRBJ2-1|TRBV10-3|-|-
CAISESSYNEQFF
TGTGCCATCAGTGAGTCCTCCTACAATGAGCAGTTCTTC
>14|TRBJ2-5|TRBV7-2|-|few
CASSPMVLQETQYF
TGTGCCAGCAGCCCCATGGTACTTCAAGAGACCCAGTACTTC
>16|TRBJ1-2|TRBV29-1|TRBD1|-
CSARGPRGDRDYGYTF
TGCAGCGCGAGGGGGCCGAGGGGGGACAGGGACTATGGCTACACCTTC
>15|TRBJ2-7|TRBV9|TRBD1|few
CASSIDRGYPYEQYF
TGTGCCAGCAGCATAGACAGGGGTTATCCCTACGAGCAGTACTTC
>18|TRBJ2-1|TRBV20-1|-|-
CSARGGRLGLASYNEQFF
TGCAGTGCTAGAGGTGGGCGTCTCGGGCTAGCGAGCTACAATGAGCAGTTCTTC
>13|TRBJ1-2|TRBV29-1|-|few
CSVDGGINHGYTF
TGCAGCGTTGATGGGGGAATCAATCATGGCTACACCTTC
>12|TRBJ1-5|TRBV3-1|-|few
CASSHLDQPQHF
TGTGCCAGCAGCCACCTAGATCAGCCCCAGCATTTT
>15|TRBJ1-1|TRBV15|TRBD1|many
CATSPPGQKNTEAFF
TGTGCCACCAGCCCTCCGGGACAGAAGAACACTGAAGCTTTCTTT
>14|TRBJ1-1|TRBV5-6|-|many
CASSLASADTEAFF
TGTGCCAGCAGCTTGGCCTCGGCGGATACTGAAGCTTTCTTT
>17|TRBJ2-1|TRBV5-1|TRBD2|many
CASSLRASGRVDNEQFF
TGCGCCAGCAGCTTAAGGGCTAGCGGGAGGGTGGACAATGAGCAGTTCTTC
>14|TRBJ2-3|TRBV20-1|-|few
CSARGPVQKDTQYF
TGCAGTGCTAGAGGACCCGTCCAGAAAGATACGCAGTATTTT
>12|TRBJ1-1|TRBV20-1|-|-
CSASTVNTEAFF
TGCAGTGCTTCTACAGTGAACACTGAAGCTTTCTTT
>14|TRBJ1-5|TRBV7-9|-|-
CASSRRGEMEPQHF
TGTGCCAGCAGCCGGCGGGGGGAAATGGAGCCCCAGCATTTT
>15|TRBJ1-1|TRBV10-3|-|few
CAISESLGGLTEAFF
TGTGCCATCAGTGAGTCCCTCGGGGGGCTCACTGAAGCTTTCTTT
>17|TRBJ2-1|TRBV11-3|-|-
CASSLGSGLTFYNEQFF
TGTGCCAGCAGCTTAGGGTCAGGCCTCACCTTCTACAATGAGCAGTTCTTC
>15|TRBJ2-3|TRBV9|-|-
CASSVEPEITDTQYF
TGTGCCAGCAGCGTAGAGCCGGAAATCACAGATACGCAGTATTTT
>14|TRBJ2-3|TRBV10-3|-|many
CAFSRQYLADTQYF
TGTGCCTTTTCGAGGCAGTACCTCGCAGATACGCAGTATTTT
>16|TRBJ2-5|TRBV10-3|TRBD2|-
CAISRDPGLAEETQYF
TGTGCCATCTCCCGGGACCCAGGACTAGCGGAAGAGACCCAGTACTTC
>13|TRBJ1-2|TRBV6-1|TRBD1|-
CASSEVGTGGYTF
TGTGCCAGCAGTGAAGTCGGGACAGGGGGCTACACCTTC
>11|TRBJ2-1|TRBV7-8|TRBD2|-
CANGLGGEQFF
TGTGCCAACGGACTGGGAGGGGAGCAGTTCTTC
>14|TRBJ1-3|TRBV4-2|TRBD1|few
CASSGTDAGNTIYF
TGTGCCAGCAGCGGGACAGACGCTGGAAACACCATATATTTT
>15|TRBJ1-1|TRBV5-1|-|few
CASSLDRPGNTEAFF
TGCGCCAGCAGCTTGGACAGGCCGGGAAACACTGAAGCTTTCTTT